A selection of T cell receptor beta chains follows, all from one sample in a study of blood T cells in healthy people across ages. One entry per CDR3 protein, called by TCRdb with MiXCR from the 5' RACE reads. The table includes 1.5 million to 2 million distinct CDR3 sequences, around half detected once. Sequencing used blood. Source of these receptors: a woman aged 40 to 49 in good health. Each CDR3 is given with its conserved first and last residue. The D gene is left open where the match is weak. Not all rows give a size; the values are once, few, many and, for expanded clones, a class.

cdr3_aa | cdr3_nt | clone_size | j_call | v_call | d_call
CASREGVADEQFF | TGTGCCAGCAGGGAAGGGGTGGCAGATGAGCAGTTCTTC | . | TRBJ2-1 | TRBV2 | .
CASSVDKIGQGTQYF | TGTGCCAGCAGTGTAGATAAAATTGGGCAAGGGACCCAGTACTTC | once | TRBJ2-5 | TRBV2 | .
CASSGAGTLGQPQHF | TGTGCCAGCAGCGGTGCTGGGACTTTAGGTCAGCCCCAGCATTTT | . | TRBJ1-5 | TRBV9 | .
CASSVPSGGDYEQYF | TGTGCCAGCAGCGTACCGAGCGGGGGGGATTACGAGCAGTACTTC | few | TRBJ2-7 | TRBV11-2 | TRBD2
CASSYPNRAVLTDTQYF | TGTGCCAGCAGTTACCCCAATAGGGCGGTCCTCACAGATACGCAGTATTTT | . | TRBJ2-3 | TRBV6-2/TRBV6-3 | .
CASSLLGTPADEQYF | TGTGCCAGCAGCTTGTTAGGCACTCCGGCGGACGAGCAGTACTTC | few | TRBJ2-7 | TRBV5-8 | .
CASSRDRGVTGANVLTF | TGTGCCAGCAGTCGGGACAGGGGTGTTACTGGGGCCAACGTCCTGACTTTC | few | TRBJ2-6 | TRBV6-1 | TRBD1
CSVARSGQETQYF | TGCAGTGTAGCCAGGTCGGGACAAGAGACCCAGTACTTC | many | TRBJ2-5 | TRBV20-1 | .
CASSRIGGYSYNEQFF | TGTGCCAGCAGCCGAATCGGGGGCTACTCCTACAATGAGCAGTTCTTC | . | TRBJ2-1 | TRBV14 | .
CATSDRQMNYGYTF | TGTGCCACCAGTGACAGACAGATGAACTATGGCTACACCTTC | . | TRBJ1-2 | TRBV24-1 | .
CASSTIPGTSSGEQYF | TGTGCCAGCAGCACCATCCCCGGGACGTCTTCAGGTGAGCAGTACTTC | . | TRBJ2-7 | TRBV28 | .
CASSQDTLYGYTF | TGCGCCAGCAGCCAAGATACCCTATATGGCTACACCTTC | . | TRBJ1-2 | TRBV4-3 | .
CSPQARNEKLFF | TGCAGTCCACAGGCCAGAAATGAAAAACTGTTTTTT | . | TRBJ1-4 | TRBV20-1 | .
CASSPTSLNEQFF | TGCGCCAGCAGCCCGACTAGTTTGAATGAGCAGTTCTTC | . | TRBJ2-1 | TRBV4-1 | .
CASTGGVEGYGYTF | TGTGCCAGCACCGGGGGGGTCGAGGGCTATGGCTACACCTTC | . | TRBJ1-2 | TRBV6-1 | .
CSVPHKPNYDYTF | TGCAGCGTACCCCACAAGCCCAACTATGACTACACCTTC | . | TRBJ1-2 | TRBV29-1 | .
CSARDGGRPRDTQYF | TGCAGTGCTAGAGATGGGGGCCGTCCCCGGGATACGCAGTATTTT | . | TRBJ2-3 | TRBV20-1 | .
CASSQLQIAKNIQYF | TGCGCCAGCAGCCAGTTACAGATAGCCAAAAACATTCAGTACTTC | few | TRBJ2-4 | TRBV4-1 | .
CSGGGPSSYEQYF | TGCAGTGGGGGCGGACCGAGCTCCTACGAGCAGTACTTC | many | TRBJ2-7 | TRBV20-1 | .
CASSESGRGPSNQPQHF | TGCGCCAGCAGTGAGTCGGGCAGGGGGCCCAGCAATCAGCCCCAGCATTTT | . | TRBJ1-5 | TRBV10-2 | TRBD1
CASSLNVAAKNIQYF | TGTGCCAGCAGCTTAAACGTTGCAGCCAAAAACATTCAGTACTTC | . | TRBJ2-4 | TRBV7-9 | .
CSARAASGYTF | TGCAGTGCCCGTGCGGCAAGCGGCTACACCTTC | . | TRBJ1-2 | TRBV20-1 | .
CSATSGGFYEQFF | TGCAGTGCTACTAGCGGGGGGTTTTATGAGCAGTTCTTC | . | TRBJ2-1 | TRBV20-1 | TRBD2
CASTKGQRGYYEQYF | TGTGCCAGTACAAAGGGACAGCGGGGCTACTACGAGCAGTACTTC | . | TRBJ2-7 | TRBV3-1 | .
CASRAGQGNQPQHF | TGTGCCAGCAGGGCGGGACAGGGGAATCAGCCCCAGCATTTT | few | TRBJ1-5 | TRBV28 | TRBD1
CASSLLAGVLYEQYF | TGTGCCAGCAGTTTACTAGCGGGGGTTCTCTACGAGCAGTACTTC | . | TRBJ2-7 | TRBV28 | TRBD2
CSANIAGPDTQYF | TGCAGTGCAAATATAGCGGGCCCAGATACGCAGTATTTT | few | TRBJ2-3 | TRBV20-1 | TRBD2
CASSLEGSGGWSAEQYF | TGCGCCAGCAGCTTGGAAGGATCCGGGGGGTGGTCGGCCGAGCAGTACTTC | . | TRBJ2-7 | TRBV5-1 | TRBD2
CSASTSGRSSYNEQFF | TGCAGTGCTAGTACTAGCGGGCGTAGCTCCTACAATGAGCAGTTCTTC | once | TRBJ2-1 | TRBV20-1 | TRBD2
CASSVDGLASTDTQYF | TGTGCCAGCAGCGTAGACGGACTAGCTTCCACAGATACGCAGTATTTT | . | TRBJ2-3 | TRBV9 | TRBD2
CASSAGGGTQYF | TGTGCCAGCAGCGCCGGCGGGGGTACGCAGTATTTT | . | TRBJ2-3 | TRBV9 | TRBD2
CASSQDRGDRRLYNEQYF | TGTGCCAGCAGCCAAGATCGGGGCGACAGGCGACTGTACAATGAGCAGTACTTC | . | TRBJ2-7 | TRBV4-2 | .
CSVEVPDRGYTF | TGCAGCGTTGAAGTTCCTGACCGTGGCTACACCTTC | few | TRBJ1-2 | TRBV29-1 | .
CSVRRAGTRNYEQYF | TGCAGTGTTAGGAGGGCCGGGACTAGAAACTACGAGCAGTACTTC | . | TRBJ2-7 | TRBV20-1 | TRBD2
CASSLAGFYEQYF | TGTGCCAGCAGCCTAGCGGGGTTCTACGAGCAGTACTTC | many | TRBJ2-7 | TRBV7-2 | TRBD2
CASSQATGVGYTF | TGTGCCAGCAGCCAAGCGACAGGGGTTGGCTACACCTTC | few | TRBJ1-2 | TRBV4-2 | TRBD1
CSARDIAEESTEAFF | TGCAGTGCTAGAGATATAGCCGAGGAGAGCACTGAAGCTTTCTTT | once | TRBJ1-1 | TRBV20-1 | .
CASSPWEGAYEQYF | TGTGCCAGCAGCCCCTGGGAGGGAGCCTACGAGCAGTACTTC | . | TRBJ2-7 | TRBV6-2/TRBV6-3 | TRBD2
CASSYSVDTEAFF | TGTGCCAGCAGTTACTCTGTGGACACTGAAGCTTTCTTT | few | TRBJ1-1 | TRBV6-5 | .
CASRESNYGYTF | TGTGCCAGCAGGGAATCTAACTATGGCTACACCTTC | . | TRBJ1-2 | TRBV6-6 | .
CASSQELRGVNEQFF | TGTGCCAGCAGCCAAGAGCTCCGAGGCGTCAATGAGCAGTTCTTC | . | TRBJ2-1 | TRBV4-2 | .
CSATSTEAYEQYF | TGCAGTGCTACTTCGACGGAAGCCTACGAGCAGTACTTC | . | TRBJ2-7 | TRBV20-1 | .
CASSLGWGARNEQYF | TGTGCCAGCAGCTTGGGTTGGGGGGCGCGGAATGAGCAGTACTTC | once | TRBJ2-7 | TRBV5-5 | .
CASSLDRDAYEQYF | TGTGCCAGCAGCTTAGATCGGGACGCCTACGAGCAGTACTTC | . | TRBJ2-7 | TRBV7-8 | .
CSAREPTPLWTSGGRGETQYF | TGCAGTGCTAGAGAACCGACGCCCCTTTGGACTAGCGGGGGGAGAGGAGAGACCCAGTACTTC | . | TRBJ2-5 | TRBV20-1 | TRBD2
CASSFEVGTTYEQYF | TGTGCCAGCAGTTTTGAAGTAGGGACAACCTACGAGCAGTACTTC | . | TRBJ2-7 | TRBV28 | .
CSARGQGLDKEQFF | TGCAGTGCTAGGGGACAAGGACTGGACAAGGAGCAGTTCTTC | . | TRBJ2-1 | TRBV20-1 | .